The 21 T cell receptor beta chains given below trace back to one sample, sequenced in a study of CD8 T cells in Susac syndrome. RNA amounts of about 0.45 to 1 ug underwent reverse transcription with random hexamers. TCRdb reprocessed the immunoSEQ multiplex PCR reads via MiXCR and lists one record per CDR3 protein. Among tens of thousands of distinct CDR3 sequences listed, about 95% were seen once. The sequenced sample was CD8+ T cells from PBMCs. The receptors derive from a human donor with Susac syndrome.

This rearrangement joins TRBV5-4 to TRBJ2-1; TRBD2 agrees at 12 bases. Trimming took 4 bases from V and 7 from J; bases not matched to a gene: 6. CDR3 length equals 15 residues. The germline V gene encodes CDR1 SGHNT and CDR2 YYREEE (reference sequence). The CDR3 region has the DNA TGTGCCAGCAGCCTAGCGGGGGGGCCAAGGAATGAGCAGTTCTTC. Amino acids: CASSLAGGPRNEQFF. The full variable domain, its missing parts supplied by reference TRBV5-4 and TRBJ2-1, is ETGVTQSPTHLIKTRGQQVTLRCSSQSGHNTVSWYQQALGQGPQFIFQYYREEENGRGNFPPRFSGLQFPNYSSELNVNALELDDSALYLCASSLAGGPRNEQFFGPGTRLTVL.

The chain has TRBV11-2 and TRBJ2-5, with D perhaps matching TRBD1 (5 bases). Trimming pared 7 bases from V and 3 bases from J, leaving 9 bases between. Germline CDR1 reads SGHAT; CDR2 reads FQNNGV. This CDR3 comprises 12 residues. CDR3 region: CASTQGEETQYF. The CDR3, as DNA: TGTGCCAGCACCCAGGGTGAAGAGACCCAGTACTTC.

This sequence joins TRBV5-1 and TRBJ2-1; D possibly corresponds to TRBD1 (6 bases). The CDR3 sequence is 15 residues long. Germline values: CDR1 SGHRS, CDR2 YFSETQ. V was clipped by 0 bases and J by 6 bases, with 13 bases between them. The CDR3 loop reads CASSLDQGLFNEQFF. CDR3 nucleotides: TGCGCCAGCAGCTTGGATCAGGGGCTTTTCAATGAGCAGTTCTTC.

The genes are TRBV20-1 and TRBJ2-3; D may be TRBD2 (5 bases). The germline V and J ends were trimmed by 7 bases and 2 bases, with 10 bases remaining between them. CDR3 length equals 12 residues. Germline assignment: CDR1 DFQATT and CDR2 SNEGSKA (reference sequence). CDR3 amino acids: CSGGGHTDTQYF. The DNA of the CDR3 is TGCAGTGGCGGAGGTCACACAGATACGCAGTATTTT.

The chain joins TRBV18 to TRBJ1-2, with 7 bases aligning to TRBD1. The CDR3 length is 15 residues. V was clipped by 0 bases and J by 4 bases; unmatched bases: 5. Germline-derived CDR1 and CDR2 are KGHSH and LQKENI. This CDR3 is CASSPPSTGAYGYTF. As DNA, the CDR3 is TGTGCCAGCTCACCACCATCAACAGGGGCCTATGGCTACACCTTC. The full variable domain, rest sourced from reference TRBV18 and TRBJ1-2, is NAGVMQNPRHLVRRRGQEARLRCSPMKGHSHVYWYRQLPEEGLKFMVYLQKENIIDESGMPKERFSAEFPKEGPSILRIQQVVRGDSAAYFCASSPPSTGAYGYTFGSGTRLTVV.

CDR3 DNA sequence: TGTGCCAGTAGTGCAACTAGCGGGGACCTCTACGAGCAGTACTTC. Amino acid sequence: CASSATSGDLYEQYF. V is TRBV19 and J is TRBJ2-7; 10 positions agree with TRBD2. The germline V gene encodes CDR1 LNHDA and CDR2 SQIVND (reference sequence). Trimming at V came to 5 bases and at J to 3 bases, leaving 7 bases not matched to a gene. This CDR3 is 15 amino acids long.

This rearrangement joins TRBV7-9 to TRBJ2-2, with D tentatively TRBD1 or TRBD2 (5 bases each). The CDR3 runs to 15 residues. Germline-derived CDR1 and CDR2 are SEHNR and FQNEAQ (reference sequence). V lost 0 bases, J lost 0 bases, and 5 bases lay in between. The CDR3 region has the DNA TGTGCCAGCAGCTTAGCGGGGGCGAACACCGGGGAGCTGTTTTTT. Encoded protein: CASSLAGANTGELFF. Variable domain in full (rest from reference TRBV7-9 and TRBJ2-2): DTGVSQNPRHKITKRGQNVTFRCDPISEHNRLYWYRQTLGQGPEFLTYFQNEAQLEKSRLLSDRFSAERPKGSFSTLEIQRTEQGDSAMYLCASSLAGANTGELFFGEGSRLTVL.

The CDR3 DNA is TGTGCCACGAAGGACAGTTTGAACACTGAAGCTTTCTTT. Amino acids: CATKDSLNTEAFF. V is TRBV2 and J is TRBJ1-1, with TRBD1 as a possible D gene (6 bases). Per germline, CDR1 SNHLY and CDR2 FYNNEI. Trimming took off 10 bases at V and 0 bases at J, with 12 bases between the two ends. The CDR3 has 13 residues.

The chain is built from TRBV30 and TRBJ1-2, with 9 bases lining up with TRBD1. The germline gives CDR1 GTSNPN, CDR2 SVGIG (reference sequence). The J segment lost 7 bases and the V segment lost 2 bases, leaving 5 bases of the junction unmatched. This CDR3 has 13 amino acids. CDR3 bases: TGTGCCTGGAGTTGGACAGGGGTCAGTGGCTACACCTTC. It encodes CAWSWTGVSGYTF.

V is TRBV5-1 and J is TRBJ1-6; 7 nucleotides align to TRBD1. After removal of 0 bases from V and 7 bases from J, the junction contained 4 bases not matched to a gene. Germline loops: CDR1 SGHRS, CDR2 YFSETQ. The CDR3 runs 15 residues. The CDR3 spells CASSLEGTANSPLHF. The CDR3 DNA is TGCGCCAGCAGCTTGGAGGGGACAGCCAATTCACCCCTCCACTTT. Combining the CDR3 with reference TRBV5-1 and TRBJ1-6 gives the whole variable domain KAGVTQTPRYLIKTRGQQVTLSCSPISGHRSVSWYQQTPGQGLQFLFEYFSETQRNKGNFPGRFSGRQFSNSRSEMNVSTLELGDSALYLCASSLEGTANSPLHFGNGTRLTVT.

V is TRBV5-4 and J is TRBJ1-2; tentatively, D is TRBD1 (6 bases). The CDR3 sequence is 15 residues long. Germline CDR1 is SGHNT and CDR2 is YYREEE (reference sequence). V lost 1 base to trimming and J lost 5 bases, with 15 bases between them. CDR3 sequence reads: CASSLMGGTYYGYTF. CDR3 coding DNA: TGTGCCAGCAGCTTGATGGGGGGGACATATTATGGCTACACCTTC.

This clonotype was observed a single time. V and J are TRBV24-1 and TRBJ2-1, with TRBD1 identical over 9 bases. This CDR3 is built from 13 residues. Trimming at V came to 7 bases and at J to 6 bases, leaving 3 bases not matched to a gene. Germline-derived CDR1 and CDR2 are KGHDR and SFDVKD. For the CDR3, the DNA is TGTGCCACCAGGACAGGGGGATCCAATGAGCAGTTCTTC. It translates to CATRTGGSNEQFF.

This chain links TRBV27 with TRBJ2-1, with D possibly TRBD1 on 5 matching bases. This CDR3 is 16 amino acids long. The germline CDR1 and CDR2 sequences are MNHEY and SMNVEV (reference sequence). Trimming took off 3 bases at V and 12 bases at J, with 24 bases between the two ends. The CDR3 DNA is TGTGCCAGCAGTTTTCTATCAGGGTACAATCGTGCTGGGCAGTTCTTC. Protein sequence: CASSFLSGYNRAGQFF.

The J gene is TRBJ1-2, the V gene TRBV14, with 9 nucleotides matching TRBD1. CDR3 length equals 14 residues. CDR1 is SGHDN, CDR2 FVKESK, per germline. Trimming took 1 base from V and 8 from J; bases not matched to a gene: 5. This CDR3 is CASSQVQGASGYTF. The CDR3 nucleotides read TGTGCCAGCAGCCAAGTACAGGGGGCAAGCGGCTACACCTTC.

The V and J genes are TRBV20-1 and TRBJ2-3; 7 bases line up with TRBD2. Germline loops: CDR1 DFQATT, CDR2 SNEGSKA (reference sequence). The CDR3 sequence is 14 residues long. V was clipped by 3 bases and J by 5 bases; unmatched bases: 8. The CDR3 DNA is TGCAGTGCTAGCCGACTAGCTTCGGAAGATACGCAGTATTTT. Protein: CSASRLASEDTQYF.

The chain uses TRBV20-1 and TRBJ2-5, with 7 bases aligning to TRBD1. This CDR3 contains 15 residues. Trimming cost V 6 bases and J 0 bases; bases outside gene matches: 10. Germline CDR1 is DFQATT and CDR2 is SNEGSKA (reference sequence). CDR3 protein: CSAPRTGTYQETQYF. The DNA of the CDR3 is TGCAGTGCCCCCAGGACAGGAACTTACCAAGAGACCCAGTACTTC.

The CDR3 sequence: CASSYDDRTSGTYEQYF. CDR3 bases: TGTGCCAGCAGTTACGACGACAGGACTAGCGGGACCTACGAGCAGTACTTC. The chain combines TRBV6-2 or TRBV6-3 with TRBJ2-7; 12 positions agree with TRBD2. J gave up 2 bases and V 2 bases, and 7 bases lay outside the gene matches. This CDR3 comprises 17 residues. CDR1 MNHEY and CDR2 SVGEGT come from the germline V gene.

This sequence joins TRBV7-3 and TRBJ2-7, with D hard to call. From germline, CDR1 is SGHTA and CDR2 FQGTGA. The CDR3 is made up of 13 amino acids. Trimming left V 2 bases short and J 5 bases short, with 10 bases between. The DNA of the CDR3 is TGTGCCAGCAGCTTACACAGCGCGAACGAGCAGTACTTC. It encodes CASSLHSANEQYF.

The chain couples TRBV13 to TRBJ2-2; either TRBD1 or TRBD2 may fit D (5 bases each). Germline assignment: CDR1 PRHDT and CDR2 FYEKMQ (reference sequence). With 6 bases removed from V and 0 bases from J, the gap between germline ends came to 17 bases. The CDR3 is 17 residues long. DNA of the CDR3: TGTGCCAGCAGTTTCTCCCGGGACGGAGCGAACACCGGGGAGCTGTTTTTT. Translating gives CASSFSRDGANTGELFF.

The CDR3 here is CASSLVQGGEKLFF. In DNA form, the CDR3 reads TGTGCCAGCAGCTTAGTGCAGGGAGGGGAAAAACTGTTTTTT. J is TRBJ1-4 and V is TRBV13; possible D gene TRBD1, 5 bases. V was cut by 1 base and J by 8 bases, with 11 bases left in between. Germline V lookup: CDR1 PRHDT, CDR2 FYEKMQ (reference sequence). This CDR3 is built from 14 residues. Variable domain in full (rest from reference TRBV13 and TRBJ1-4): AAGVIQSPRHLIKEKRETATLKCYPIPRHDTVYWYQQGPGQDPQFLISFYEKMQSDKGSIPDRFSAQQFSDYHSELNMSSLELGDSALYFCASSLVQGGEKLFFGSGTQLSVL.

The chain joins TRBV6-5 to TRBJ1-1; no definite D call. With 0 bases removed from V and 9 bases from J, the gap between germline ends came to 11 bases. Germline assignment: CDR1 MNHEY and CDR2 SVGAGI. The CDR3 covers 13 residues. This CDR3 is CASSYSGETQAFF. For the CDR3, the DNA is TGTGCCAGCAGTTACTCGGGCGAGACGCAAGCTTTCTTT.